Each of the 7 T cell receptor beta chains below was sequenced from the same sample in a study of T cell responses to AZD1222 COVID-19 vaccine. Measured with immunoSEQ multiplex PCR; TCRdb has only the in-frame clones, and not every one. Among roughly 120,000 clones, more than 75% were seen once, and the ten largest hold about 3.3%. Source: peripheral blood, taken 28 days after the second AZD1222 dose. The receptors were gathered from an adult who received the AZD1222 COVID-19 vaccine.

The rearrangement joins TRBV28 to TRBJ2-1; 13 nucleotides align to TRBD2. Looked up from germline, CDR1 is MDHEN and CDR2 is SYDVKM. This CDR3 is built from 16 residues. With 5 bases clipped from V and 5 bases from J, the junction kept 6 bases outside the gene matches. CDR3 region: CASSPLGLAGDNEQFF. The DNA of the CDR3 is TGTGCCAGCAGTCCCCTCGGACTAGCGGGAGACAATGAGCAGTTCTTC.

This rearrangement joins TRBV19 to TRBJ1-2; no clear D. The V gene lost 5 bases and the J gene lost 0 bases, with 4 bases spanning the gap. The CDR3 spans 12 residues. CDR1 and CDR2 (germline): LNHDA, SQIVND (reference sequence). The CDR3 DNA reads TGTGCCAGTAGTGTGTCTAACTATGGCTACACCTTC. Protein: CASSVSNYGYTF.

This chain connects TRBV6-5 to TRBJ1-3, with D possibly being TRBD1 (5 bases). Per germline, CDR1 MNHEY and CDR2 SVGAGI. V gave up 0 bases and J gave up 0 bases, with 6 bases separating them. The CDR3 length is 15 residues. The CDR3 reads CASSYSTDSGNTIYF. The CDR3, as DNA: TGTGCCAGCAGTTACTCGACAGACTCTGGAAACACCATATATTTT.

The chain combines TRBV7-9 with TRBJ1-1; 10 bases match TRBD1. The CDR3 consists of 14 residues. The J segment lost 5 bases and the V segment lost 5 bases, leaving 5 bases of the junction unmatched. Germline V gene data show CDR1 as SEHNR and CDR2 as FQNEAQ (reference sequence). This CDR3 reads CASSMGQGTTEAFF. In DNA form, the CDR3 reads TGTGCCAGCAGCATGGGACAGGGGACGACTGAAGCTTTCTTT.

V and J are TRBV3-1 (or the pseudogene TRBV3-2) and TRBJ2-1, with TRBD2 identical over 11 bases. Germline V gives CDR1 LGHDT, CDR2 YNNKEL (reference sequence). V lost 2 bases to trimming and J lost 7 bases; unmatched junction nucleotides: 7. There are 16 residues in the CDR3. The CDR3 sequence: CASSQLLAGALNEQFF. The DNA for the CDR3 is TGTGCCAGCAGCCAATTACTAGCGGGGGCCCTAAATGAGCAGTTCTTC.

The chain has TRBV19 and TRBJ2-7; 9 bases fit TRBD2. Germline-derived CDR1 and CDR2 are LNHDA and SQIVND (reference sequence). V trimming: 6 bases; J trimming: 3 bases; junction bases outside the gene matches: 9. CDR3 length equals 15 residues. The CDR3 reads CASRKTGLALYEQYF. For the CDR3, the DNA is TGTGCCAGTAGAAAAACGGGACTAGCCCTCTACGAGCAGTACTTC.

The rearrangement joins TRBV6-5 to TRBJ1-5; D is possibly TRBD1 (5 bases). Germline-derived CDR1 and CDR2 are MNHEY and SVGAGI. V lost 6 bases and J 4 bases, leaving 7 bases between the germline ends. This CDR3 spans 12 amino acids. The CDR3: CASRGPNQPQHF. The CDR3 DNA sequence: TGTGCCAGCAGGGGACCTAATCAGCCCCAGCATTTT.